The subject of this entry is one TCR beta chain. Its matching antigen is unknown. Indicated time point: newly diagnosed, previously untreated cHL patient sample. CD4+ T cells were purified from thawed PBMCs by negative selection. Comparison used PBMCs from newly diagnosed, untreated classical Hodgkin lymphoma. Germline V CDR1 and CDR2: LNHDA, SQIVND (reference sequence). Trimming removed 5 bases from V and 3 bases from J, with 7 bases in between. The CDR3 sequence is 13 residues long. These data come from a study of PD-1 blockade in classical Hodgkin lymphoma. Findings and limits, study-wide: As was reported, newly diagnosed patients showed lower baseline TCR diversity than healthy donors did. No one has yet defined what causes the repertoire differences, which may be disease activity or prior therapy.

Assay used: immunoSEQ multiplex PCR; TCRdb lists only in-frame clones, some missing. Here the sample spans 20,000 to 30,000 clones, about 89% being singletons. The sample comprised CD4+ T cells from blood. The rearrangement joins TRBV19 to TRBJ2-2; maybe TRBD2 (5 bases). The sequence came from a human donor with classical Hodgkin lymphoma. As DNA, the CDR3 is TGTGCCAGTAGTTCGGGGTACACCGGGGAGCTGTTTTTT. It specifies CASSSGYTGELFF.